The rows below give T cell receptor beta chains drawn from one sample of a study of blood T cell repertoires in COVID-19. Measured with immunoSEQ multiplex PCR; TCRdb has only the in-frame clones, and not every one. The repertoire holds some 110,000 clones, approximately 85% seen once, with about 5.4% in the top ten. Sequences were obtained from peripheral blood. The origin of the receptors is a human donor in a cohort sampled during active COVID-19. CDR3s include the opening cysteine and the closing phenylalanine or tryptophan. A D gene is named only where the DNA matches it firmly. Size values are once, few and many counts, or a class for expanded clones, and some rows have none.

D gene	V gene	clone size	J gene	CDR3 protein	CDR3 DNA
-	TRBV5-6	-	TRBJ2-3	CASSPQRAVSSVDTQYF	TGTGCCAGCAGCCCCCAGAGGGCCGTCAGCTCCGTAGATACGCAGTATTTT
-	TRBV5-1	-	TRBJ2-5	CASSDGQQETQYF	TGCGCCAGCAGCGATGGACAGCAAGAGACCCAGTACTTC
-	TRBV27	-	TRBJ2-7	CASSLGVSSEF	TGTGCCAGCAGTTTAGGGGTATCTAGCGAATTC
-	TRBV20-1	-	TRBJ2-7	CSASRVIGEQYF	TGCAGTGCTAGTAGAGTAATCGGCGAGCAGTACTTC
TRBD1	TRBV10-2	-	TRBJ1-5	CASSRQGDQPQHF	TGCGCCAGCAGTCGACAGGGGGATCAGCCCCAGCATTTT
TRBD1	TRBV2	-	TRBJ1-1	CASKGQGIENTEAFF	TGTGCCAGCAAGGGACAGGGAATAGAGAACACTGAAGCTTTCTTT
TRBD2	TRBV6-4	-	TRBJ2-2	CASKSGSGGAGELFF	TGTGCCAGCAAGAGCGGGAGTGGGGGCGCCGGGGAGCTGTTTTTT
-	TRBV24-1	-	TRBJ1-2	CATSPATNYGYTF	TGTGCCACCAGTCCAGCGACTAACTATGGCTACACCTTC
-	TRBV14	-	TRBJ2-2	CASSQAAVRTGELFF	TGTGCCAGCAGCCAAGCGGCGGTGCGAACCGGGGAGCTGTTTTTT
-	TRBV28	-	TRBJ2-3	CASSRPGLPPDTQYF	TGTGCCAGCAGTCGACCCGGACTACCACCCGACACGCAGTATTTT
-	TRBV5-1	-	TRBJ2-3	CASSLDGPDTQYF	TGCGCCAGCAGCTTGGATGGGCCAGATACGCAGTATTTT
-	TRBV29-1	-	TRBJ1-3	CSVRVAIGSGNTIYF	TGCAGCGTGCGGGTCGCAATAGGCTCTGGAAACACCATATATTTT
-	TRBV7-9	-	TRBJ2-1	CASSFGGASWNEQFF	TGTGCCAGCAGCTTCGGTGGGGCCTCGTGGAATGAGCAGTTCTTC
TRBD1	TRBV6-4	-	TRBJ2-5	CASSDPDRGRQETQYF	TGTGCCAGCAGTGACCCGGACAGGGGGCGGCAAGAGACCCAGTACTTC
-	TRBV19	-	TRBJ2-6	CASSSELTGLGANVLTF	TGTGCCAGTAGTTCGGAGTTAACAGGGCTCGGGGCCAACGTCCTGACTTTC
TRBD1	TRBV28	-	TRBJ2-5	CASRPQGAWGTQYF	TGTGCCAGCAGGCCACAGGGGGCTTGGGGGACCCAGTACTTC
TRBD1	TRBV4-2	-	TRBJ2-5	CASSPQGAPEETQYF	TGTGCCAGCAGCCCTCAGGGGGCCCCTGAGGAGACCCAGTACTTC
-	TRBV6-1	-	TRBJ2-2	CASSGHSYSRAGELFF	TGTGCCAGCAGTGGCCATTCGTATTCCAGGGCCGGGGAGCTGTTTTTT
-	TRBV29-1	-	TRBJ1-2	CSVGSHNYGYTF	TGCAGCGTTGGTAGCCATAACTATGGCTACACCTTC
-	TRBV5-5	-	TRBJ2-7	CASSLGGVAFTYEQYF	TGTGCCAGCAGCTTAGGGGGGGTAGCCTTTACCTACGAGCAGTACTTC
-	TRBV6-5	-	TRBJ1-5	CASSSGRVSNQPQHF	TGTGCCAGCAGTTCCGGCAGGGTGAGCAATCAGCCCCAGCATTTT
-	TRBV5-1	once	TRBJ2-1	CASRQGESHNEQFF	TGCGCCAGCAGACAGGGAGAGAGCCACAATGAGCAGTTCTTC
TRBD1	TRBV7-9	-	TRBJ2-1	CASSLPGQLYEQFF	TGTGCCAGCAGCCTACCGGGACAGTTGTATGAGCAGTTCTTC
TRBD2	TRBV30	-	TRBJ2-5	CAWSGRGLAWKETQYF	TGTGCCTGGAGCGGCAGGGGACTAGCGTGGAAAGAGACCCAGTACTTC
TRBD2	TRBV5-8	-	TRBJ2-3	CASRGVAGSPTDTQYF	TGTGCCAGCAGAGGGGTAGCGGGGTCACCCACAGATACGCAGTATTTT
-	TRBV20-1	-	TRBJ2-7	CSASRLARYEQYF	TGCAGTGCTAGTCGCCTAGCGCGATACGAACAGTACTTC
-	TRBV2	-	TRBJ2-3	CASSPGLHTDTQYF	TGTGCCAGCAGTCCGGGACTCCACACAGATACGCAGTATTTT
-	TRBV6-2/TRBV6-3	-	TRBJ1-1	CASSYFLENTEAFF	TGTGCCAGCAGTTACTTTTTAGAGAACACTGAAGCTTTCTTT
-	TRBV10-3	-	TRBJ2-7	CAIGGAQAYEQYF	TGTGCCATAGGGGGGGCGCAGGCCTACGAGCAGTACTTC
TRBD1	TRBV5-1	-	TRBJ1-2	CASSLDGTGGLGYGYTF	TGCGCCAGCAGCTTGGACGGGACAGGGGGCTTAGGCTATGGCTACACCTTC
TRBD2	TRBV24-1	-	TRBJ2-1	CATSEPSGSSYNEQFF	TGTGCCACCAGTGAACCTAGCGGAAGCTCCTACAATGAGCAGTTCTTC